The next 8 T cell receptor beta chains were all read from a single sample in a study of T cell responses to AZD1222 COVID-19 vaccine (dated by TCRdb to about 2021). Per the publication, the time point label means: baseline before first vaccination. Preparation of the library involved the immunoSEQ multiplex PCR assay. TCRdb took over this immuneACCESS table, retaining in-frame rearrangements with V and J assigned. Such tables are incomplete; in checked studies, under half of the missing clones stem from an unresolved V gene, and the remainder is unexplained. The sample contains over 85,000 clones, roughly 90% of them found a single time. The top ten clonotypes cover around 1.6% of the sample. The sample here was peripheral blood, taken on day 0 of AZD1222 vaccination. These receptors originate from an adult in good health.

This clone came up once. The chain employs TRBV7-8 and TRBJ2-7, with D perhaps matching TRBD1 (6 bases). The germline V gene has CDR1 SGHVS and CDR2 FQNEAQ. CDR3 length equals 18 residues. V gave up 5 bases and J gave up 0 bases, with 23 bases separating them. As DNA, the CDR3 is TGTGCCAGCAGCCCCAGATTGAGACAGGCAACAAGCTCCTACGAGCAGTACTTC. Amino acid sequence: CASSPRLRQATSSYEQYF.

The chain has TRBV27 and TRBJ1-1; D gene ambiguous. Trimming cost V 4 bases and J 4 bases, with 10 bases left between them. CDR1 is MNHEY, CDR2 SMNVEV, per germline (reference sequence). CDR3 length equals 13 residues. The CDR3 region is CASSSSSATEAFF. For the CDR3, the DNA is TGTGCCAGCAGTTCATCCAGTGCCACTGAAGCTTTCTTT.

The chain employs TRBV25-1 and TRBJ1-6, with 8 bases fitting TRBD1. This CDR3 is built from 14 residues. Germline lookup yields CDR1 MGHDK and CDR2 SYGVNS. The J segment lost 14 bases and the V segment lost 5 bases, leaving 11 bases of the junction unmatched. CDR3: CASSPGQVILSLHF. In DNA form, the CDR3 reads TGTGCCAGCAGTCCGGGACAGGTTATTTTATCCCTCCACTTT.

The count of this clone is one. The V and J genes are TRBV5-1 and TRBJ1-1; D perhaps matches TRBD1 (6 bases). CDR1 and CDR2 (germline): SGHRS, YFSETQ. Trimming cost V 0 bases and J 6 bases, with 15 bases left between them. The CDR3 totals 15 residues. The CDR3 DNA follows: TGCGCCAGCAGCTTGGAGAGAGGGGGTTCCCCTGAAGCTTTCTTT. Translated, it gives CASSLERGGSPEAFF.

This clone appeared once. The CDR3 is CASSIEGEYEQYF. The CDR3 DNA follows: TGTGCCAGTAGTATAGAGGGAGAATACGAGCAGTACTTC. The chain is built from TRBV19 and TRBJ2-7, with a tentative D call TRBD2 (5 bases). Between the trimmed V and J ends, which lost 0 bases and 4 bases, there was a span of 7 bases. The CDR3 extends over 13 amino acids. The germline V gene encodes CDR1 LNHDA and CDR2 SQIVND (reference sequence).

This chain links TRBV19 with TRBJ1-6; possible D gene TRBD1, 5 bases. The germline gives CDR1 LNHDA, CDR2 SQIVND (reference sequence). Between the trimmed V and J ends, which lost 4 bases and 4 bases, there was a span of 17 bases. CDR3 length: 17 amino acids. CDR3 amino acids: CASSKGASAIYNSPLHF. In DNA, the CDR3 is TGTGCCAGTAGTAAAGGGGCCTCGGCGATTTATAATTCACCCCTCCACTTT.

The chain is built from TRBV28 and TRBJ1-2; D is possibly TRBD1 (5 bases). Trimming took off 6 bases at V and 3 bases at J, with 11 bases between the two ends. The CDR3 runs to 13 residues. Germline CDR1 is MDHEN and CDR2 is SYDVKM. The CDR3 is CASRRQPDYGYTF. The CDR3 region has the DNA TGTGCCAGCAGACGACAGCCGGACTATGGCTACACCTTC.

The chain combines TRBV27 with TRBJ2-7, with D tentatively TRBD1 (6 bases). V lost 5 bases, J lost 4 bases, and 12 bases lay in between. There are 13 residues in the CDR3. Germline V gene data show CDR1 as MNHEY and CDR2 as SMNVEV (reference sequence). The CDR3 nucleotides are TGTGCCAGCAGTCAAGGACAGTCGTACGAGCAGTACTTC. Its protein product is CASSQGQSYEQYF.